Presented here are 25 T cell receptor beta chains from one specimen sequenced in a study of response to subunit inactivated influenza vaccine (dated 2018 in TCRdb). To prepare the library, RT-PCR was applied. The run used an Illumina HiSeq 2500. TCRdb reprocessed the public reads (quality trimming at Q25 with fastp, clone calling with MiXCR) and kept in-frame beta chains. CDR3 protein duplicates are merged, each entry listing the most common genes and DNA. Within this sample are about 480,000 distinct CDR3 sequences, with 11% of them counted one time only. The ten top clones hold 12% of the sample. This specimen's time point label, per the study, means: around 45 days after influenza vaccine administration. This sample comprised PBMCs from blood, obtained more than 35 days after vaccination. These TCRs come from a man aged 50 or older who received an inactivated influenza vaccine. Donor details come from another sample of the same person, matched by shared clones.

There are many counts of this clonotype. The junction shows a germline mismatch at one end, possibly a read error. This sequence joins TRBV12-3 or TRBV12-4 and TRBJ2-3; 11 nucleotides agree with TRBD2. The CDR3 has 13 amino acids. CDR3 region: CASSSSGLADRDF. CDR3 nucleotide sequence: TGTGCCAGCAGTTCCTCGGGACTAGCGGACAGGGATTTT.

In this sample, this clonotype turned up a few times. The chain couples TRBV5-1 to TRBJ2-3, with 9 bases fitting TRBD2. V lost 5 bases, J lost 6 bases, and 7 bases stayed unmatched. This CDR3 is 14 amino acids long. CDR1 SGHRS and CDR2 YFSETQ come from the germline V gene. The CDR3 coding sequence is TGCGCCAGCAGTCCGCGGGAGGGTTTTGATACGCAGTATTTT. It is translated as CASSPREGFDTQYF.

The chain couples TRBV5-1 to TRBJ1-6; D gene ambiguous. With 4 bases removed from V and 7 bases from J, the gap between germline ends came to 15 bases. The CDR3 totals 15 residues. Germline V gene data show CDR1 as SGHRS and CDR2 as YFSETQ. CDR3 in DNA: TGCGCCAGCAGCCCCGACCTAGTCGGCAATTCACCCCTCCACTTT. Amino acid sequence: CASSPDLVGNSPLHF.

The CDR3 bases are TGTGCCAGCAGCTTAACAGTTACTAGCGGGAGGGGGGAGCAGTTCTTC. This encodes CASSLTVTSGRGEQFF. V and J are TRBV7-3 and TRBJ2-1; 13 bases align to TRBD2. The trim removed 0 bases at V and 10 bases at J, leaving 6 bases unmatched. The germline V gene encodes CDR1 SGHTA and CDR2 FQGTGA. The CDR3 is 16 residues long.

This clonotype has a count of ten or more. The chain uses TRBV24-1 and TRBJ2-2; D gene ambiguous. Germline V gene data show CDR1 as KGHDR and CDR2 as SFDVKD. The CDR3 contains 12 residues. With 8 bases removed from V and 6 bases from J, the gap between germline ends came to 9 bases. DNA of the CDR3: TGTGCCACCAAGGGATCCCCCGGGGAGCTGTTTTTT. Translating gives CATKGSPGELFF.

This clonotype turned up a few times. The chain combines TRBV5-1 with TRBJ1-4; 9 nucleotides align to TRBD1. V trimming: 5 bases; J trimming: 5 bases; junction bases outside the gene matches: 4. The germline V gene encodes CDR1 SGHRS and CDR2 YFSETQ. The CDR3 is made up of 14 amino acids. The CDR3 is CASSSDRGNEKLFF. The CDR3 coding sequence is TGCGCCAGCAGTTCGGACAGGGGAAATGAAAAACTGTTTTTT.

The chain has TRBV15 and TRBJ2-7; 10 nucleotides match TRBD2. Per the germline V gene, CDR1 is LNHNV and CDR2 is YYDKDF (reference sequence). The CDR3 covers 17 residues. V was pared by 1 base and J by 3 bases, with 9 bases of the junction left unmatched. DNA for the CDR3: TGTGCCACCAGCAGAGGAGCGGGGGGGGAGGGCCGCTACGAGCAGTACTTC. It specifies CATSRGAGGEGRYEQYF.

This clonotype was counted at least ten times. The chain employs TRBV7-2 and TRBJ2-1; 7 nucleotides align to TRBD1. This CDR3 spans 18 amino acids. Germline CDR1 is SGHTA and CDR2 is FQGNSA. Germline trimming cut 0 bases from V and 4 bases from J; bases unmatched to any gene: 12. The CDR3 region is CASSLARLNRGRYNEQFF. The CDR3 DNA sequence: TGTGCCAGCAGCTTAGCACGGCTAAACAGGGGCCGATACAATGAGCAGTTCTTC.

This clonotype occurred many times. The CDR3 reads CASSLAPGRLFF. CDR3 nucleotide sequence: TGTGCCAGCAGTTTAGCGCCCGGCAGGCTGTTTTTT. The V and J genes are TRBV12-3 or TRBV12-4 and TRBJ2-2; no reliable D call. The V end lost 0 bases, the J end lost 13 bases, and 9 bases lay between the germline ends. This CDR3 is built from 12 residues.

At least ten counts were recorded for this clonotype. V and J are TRBV6-5 and TRBJ2-5; D not certain. V lost 6 bases, J lost 5 bases, and 7 bases lay in between. The CDR3 covers 11 residues. Per the germline V gene, CDR1 is MNHEY and CDR2 is SVGAGI. The CDR3 DNA follows: TGTGCCAGCAGACTACGGGAGACCCAGTACTTC. This codes for CASRLRETQYF.

To note about this clonotype: This could be a read error, since a much larger clone is one nucleotide away. The gene calls are TRBV9 and TRBJ2-7; weak D call: TRBD2 (5 bases). Germline assignment: CDR1 SGDLS and CDR2 YYNGEE. This CDR3 is 14 amino acids long. V lost 4 bases, J lost 5 bases, and 16 bases lay in between. Here the CDR3 reads CASSLSVRYDEQYF. The CDR3 region has the DNA TGTGCCAGCAGCCTTAGCGTGAGGTACGACGAGCAGTACTTC. The whole variable domain, filled in from reference TRBV9 and TRBJ2-7, reads DSGVTQTPKHLITATGQRVTLRCSPRSGDLSVYWYQQSLDQGLQFLIQYYNGEERAKGNILERFSAQQFPDLHSELNLSSLELGDSALYFCASSLSVRYDEQYFGPGTRLTVT.

In its sample, this clonotype was seen a few times. The CDR3 region is CSAQPPSGWSSEQYF. The CDR3 DNA is TGCAGTGCCCAACCCCCCAGCGGGTGGTCGAGCGAGCAGTACTTC. This chain links TRBV20-1 with TRBJ2-7; TRBD2 might be the D (6 bases). This CDR3 is built from 15 residues. Between the trimmed V and J ends, which lost 6 bases and 6 bases, there was a span of 24 bases. Looked up from germline, CDR1 is DFQATT and CDR2 is SNEGSKA (reference sequence).

The V call is TRBV7-6, the J call TRBJ2-3; 9 positions match TRBD2. Trimming at V came to 5 bases and at J to 5 bases, leaving 8 bases not matched to a gene. The CDR3 extends over 15 amino acids. Germline V gene sequence: CDR1 SGHVS, CDR2 FNYEAQ. CDR3 region: CASSQPGLAVDTQYF. CDR3 nucleotides: TGTGCCAGCAGCCAACCGGGACTAGCTGTAGATACGCAGTATTTT.

The rearrangement uses TRBV3-1 and TRBJ2-5, with TRBD2 matching 7 bases. In germline, CDR1 is LGHDT, CDR2 YNNKEL (reference sequence). The CDR3 length is 15 residues. The junction had 3 bases not matched to a gene; V was cut back by 0 bases and J by 2 bases. CDR3: CASSQDLAVQETQYF. In nucleotides, the CDR3 is TGTGCCAGCAGCCAAGATCTAGCGGTTCAAGAGACCCAGTACTTC.

This clonotype showed up just a few times. This sequence joins TRBV6-1 and TRBJ2-7; the match to TRBD1 covers 9 bases. V lost 6 bases, J lost 2 bases, and 5 bases stayed unmatched. From germline, CDR1 is MNHNS and CDR2 SASEGT. The CDR3 sequence is 14 residues long. The CDR3 region has the DNA TGTGCCAGCAGAGAGACAGGGGGTACCTACGAGCAGTACTTC. It yields the protein CASRETGGTYEQYF.

This clonotype was seen a handful of times. The genes are TRBV27 and TRBJ2-7; TRBD1 or TRBD2 may be the D gene (6 bases each). This CDR3 has 13 residues. CDR1 is MNHEY and CDR2 is SMNVEV in the germline V gene (reference sequence). Trimming pared 8 bases from V and 6 bases from J, leaving 17 bases between. In nucleotides, the CDR3 is TGTGCCAGCGGTCGAGGGGGGTTCGGCGAGCAGTACTTC. It encodes CASGRGGFGEQYF.

In its sample, this clonotype was seen a few times. This chain links TRBV12-3 or TRBV12-4 with TRBJ1-3; no clear D. The V end was cut by 6 bases, the J end by 2 bases, with 14 bases between. The CDR3 runs 15 residues. CDR3 nucleotides: TGTGCCAGCAGCCCCGACTGGAACCCTGGAAACACCATATATTTT. As protein: CASSPDWNPGNTIYF.

V gene TRBV12-3 or TRBV12-4 combines with J gene TRBJ2-7; 8 bases align to TRBD2. CDR3 size: 15 residues. V lost 5 bases to trimming and J lost 2 bases; unmatched junction nucleotides: 8. The CDR3 region is CASSPQSGGTYEQYF. Written as DNA, the CDR3 is TGTGCCAGCAGTCCCCAGAGCGGGGGCACCTACGAGCAGTACTTC.

This clonotype was found a few times. This rearrangement joins TRBV25-1 to TRBJ2-5; D tentatively fits TRBD1 or TRBD2 (5 bases each). Deletions cut 2 bases from V and 5 bases from J, with 15 bases between. The CDR3 runs 15 residues. CDR1 and CDR2 from the germline V gene are MGHDK and SYGVNS. The CDR3 region is CASSETGTSRETQYF. The CDR3 bases are TGTGCCAGCAGTGAAACCGGGACCTCCCGGGAGACCCAGTACTTC.

This clonotype was counted between two and nine times. The rearrangement joins TRBV28 to TRBJ2-2; TRBD2 aligns across 7 bases. The CDR3 is 17 amino acids. V was clipped by 5 bases and J by 6 bases; unmatched bases: 15. Germline loops: CDR1 MDHEN, CDR2 SYDVKM. CDR3 bases: TGTGCCAGCAGTCCCTCACCGGGGGGAGGGCCTCCCGGGGAGCTGTTTTTT. The encoded protein is CASSPSPGGGPPGELFF.

This clonotype was picked up many times. This chain uses TRBV4-1 with TRBJ2-2, with TRBD2 identical over 7 bases. V gave up 5 bases and J gave up 7 bases; unmatched junction bases: 13. This CDR3 is 16 amino acids long. Germline CDR1 and CDR2: MGHRA and YSYEKL. CDR3 residues: CASSINAGEVGGELFF. DNA of the CDR3: TGCGCCAGCAGCATAAATGCGGGGGAGGTCGGCGGGGAGCTGTTTTTT.

This clonotype has ten or more counts. The chain uses TRBV6-1 and TRBJ1-2, with D tentatively TRBD1 (5 bases). The CDR3 contains 15 residues. V lost 5 bases and J 5 bases, leaving 18 bases between the germline ends. The germline V gene has CDR1 MNHNS and CDR2 SASEGT. The chain's CDR3 is CASSLRYGTDYGYTF. DNA for the CDR3: TGTGCCAGCAGTCTTCGGTACGGGACGGATTATGGCTACACCTTC.

This chain connects TRBV10-3 to TRBJ2-7, with TRBD2 matching over 13 bases. CDR1 and CDR2 (germline): ENHRY, SYGVKD. The trim removed 7 bases at V and 6 bases at J, leaving 6 bases unmatched. There are 14 residues in the CDR3. CDR3: CAITGLAGVAEQYF. The DNA for the CDR3 is TGTGCCATCACTGGACTAGCGGGAGTTGCCGAGCAGTACTTC.

V and J are TRBV7-3 and TRBJ2-1; 9 bases match TRBD2. Germline V CDR1 and CDR2: SGHTA, FQGTGA. The CDR3 extends over 17 amino acids. V was clipped by 2 bases and J by 7 bases; unmatched bases: 12. The CDR3 spells CASSLAAASGRLNEQFF. CDR3 DNA: TGTGCCAGCAGCTTAGCGGCGGCCAGCGGGAGGCTGAATGAGCAGTTCTTC.

This clonotype was counted a few times. The rearrangement joins TRBV7-7 to TRBJ2-5; possible D gene TRBD1, 5 bases. Looked up from germline, CDR1 is SSHAT and CDR2 is FNYEAQ (reference sequence). The CDR3 is 14 residues long. Trimming removed 3 bases from V and 7 bases from J, with 15 bases in between. The CDR3 sequence is CASSFRQYEVTQYF. As DNA, the CDR3 is TGTGCCAGCAGCTTTCGACAGTACGAAGTGACCCAGTACTTC.